This paragraph covers one T cell receptor (beta chain) sequence. What it binds is not known. Per germline, CDR1 SGHRS and CDR2 YFSETQ. V dropped 4 bases and J dropped 4 bases, with 11 bases sitting between them. The CDR3 consists of 13 residues. These data come from a study of T cell responses to AZD1222 COVID-19 vaccine. Study results and limitations: Elevations in Spike-specific TCR breadth and depth followed administration of two AZD1222 doses. Only five or six people who got AZD1222 tested seropositive at baseline.

Clones were read by immunoSEQ multiplex PCR, and TCRdb kept only the in-frame ones, dropping some. The data show approximately 140,000 clones, approximately 92% seen once. The TCR sequence derives from an adult who received the AZD1222 COVID-19 vaccine. V and J are TRBV5-1 and TRBJ2-5; possibly TRBD1 or TRBD2 for D (6 bases each). Sequencing used peripheral blood, obtained 28 days after the second AZD1222 dose. CDR3 loop: CASSRGERETQYF. The CDR3 DNA follows: TGCGCCAGCAGCAGGGGGGAGCGAGAGACCCAGTACTTC.